The present T cell receptor beta chain was sequenced within a study of CD4 T cells in relation to SARS-CoV-2 and coronaviruses. Overall study: After approximately 10 days of antigen culture, PBMC TCR beta CDR3s were sequenced.

Using immunoSEQ multiplex PCR, the repertoire was profiled, and TCRdb retains in-frame clones only, with some absent. The table includes about 19,000 clones, around 80% detected once. This clone has only a few counts. Its antigen is still unknown. Before the COVID-19 pandemic, during about 2010-2019, CD4+ T cells were taken from unexposed donors. The cells were cultured for 9 to 11 days before CD4+ T cells were isolated. Germline CDR1 is SGHVS and CDR2 is FQNEAQ. Unmatched junction bases numbered 7, after V lost 1 base and J lost 2 bases. This CDR3 has 16 residues. This receptor was taken from a human donor in good health. The sample taken for sequencing was CD4+ T cells from PBMCs, cultured in vitro. V usage is TRBV7-8 and J usage is TRBJ2-7, with 8 bases fitting TRBD2. CDR3 in amino acids: CASSLEASGFPYEQYF. The DNA of the CDR3 is TGTGCCAGCAGCTTAGAGGCTAGCGGGTTTCCCTACGAGCAGTACTTC. Filled out from reference TRBV7-8 and TRBJ2-7, the complete variable domain reads GAGVSQSPRYKVAKRGQDVALRCDPISGHVSLFWYQQALGQGPEFLTYFQNEAQLDKSGLPSDRFFAERPEGSVSTLKIQRTQQEDSAVYLCASSLEASGFPYEQYFGPGTRLTVT.